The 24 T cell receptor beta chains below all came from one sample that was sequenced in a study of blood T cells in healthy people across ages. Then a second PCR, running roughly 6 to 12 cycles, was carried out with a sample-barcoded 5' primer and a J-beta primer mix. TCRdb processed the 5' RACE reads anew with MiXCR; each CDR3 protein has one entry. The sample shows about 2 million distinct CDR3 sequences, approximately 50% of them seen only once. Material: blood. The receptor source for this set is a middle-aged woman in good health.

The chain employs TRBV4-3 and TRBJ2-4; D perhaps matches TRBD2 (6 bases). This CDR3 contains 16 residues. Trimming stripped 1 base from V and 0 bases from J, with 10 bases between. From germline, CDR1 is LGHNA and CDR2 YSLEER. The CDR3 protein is CASSQVLGLAKNIQYF. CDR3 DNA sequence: TGCGCCAGCAGCCAAGTGCTGGGACTAGCCAAAAACATTCAGTACTTC.

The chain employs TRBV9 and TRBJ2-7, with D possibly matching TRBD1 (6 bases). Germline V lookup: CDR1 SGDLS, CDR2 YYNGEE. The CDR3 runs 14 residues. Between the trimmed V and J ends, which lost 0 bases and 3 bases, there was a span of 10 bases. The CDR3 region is CASSVAPRGYEQYF. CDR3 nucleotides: TGTGCCAGCAGCGTAGCGCCCAGGGGCTACGAGCAGTACTTC.

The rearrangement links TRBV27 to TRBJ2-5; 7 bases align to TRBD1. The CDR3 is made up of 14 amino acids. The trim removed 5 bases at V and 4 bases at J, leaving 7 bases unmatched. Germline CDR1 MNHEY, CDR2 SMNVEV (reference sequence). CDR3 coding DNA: TGTGCCAGCAGTCACAGGGGCCCTACAGAGACCCAGTACTTC. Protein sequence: CASSHRGPTETQYF.

The CDR3 is CASSLGGVRQPQHF. CDR3 in DNA: TGTGCCAGCAGCTTAGGAGGGGTGCGGCAGCCCCAGCATTTT. This rearrangement joins TRBV7-2 to TRBJ1-5, with a possible D match to TRBD1 (5 bases). This CDR3 contains 14 residues. Trimming shortened V by 1 base and J by 7 bases, and 11 bases separated the two germline ends. CDR1 is SGHTA and CDR2 is FQGNSA in the germline V gene. The entire variable domain, with the rest obtained from reference TRBV7-2 and TRBJ1-5, is as follows: GAGVSQSPSNKVTEKGKDVELRCDPISGHTALYWYRQSLGQGLEFLIYFQGNSAPDKSGLPSDRFSAERTGGSVSTLTIQRTQQEDSAVYLCASSLGGVRQPQHFGDGTRLSIL.

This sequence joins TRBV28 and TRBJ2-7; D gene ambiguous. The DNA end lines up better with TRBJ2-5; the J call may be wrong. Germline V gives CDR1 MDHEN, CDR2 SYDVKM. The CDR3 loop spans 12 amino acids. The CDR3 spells CASTVKGETQYF. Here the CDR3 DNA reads TGTGCCAGCACCGTCAAAGGGGAGACCCAGTACTTC.

CDR3 sequence reads: CASSPTPNQPQHF. DNA of the CDR3: TGTGCCAGCAGCCCCACGCCGAATCAGCCCCAGCATTTT. V is TRBV13 and J is TRBJ1-5; D gene unclear. Trimming stripped 5 bases from V and 4 bases from J, with 9 bases between. The CDR3 extends over 13 amino acids. CDR1 and CDR2 (germline): PRHDT, FYEKMQ (reference sequence).

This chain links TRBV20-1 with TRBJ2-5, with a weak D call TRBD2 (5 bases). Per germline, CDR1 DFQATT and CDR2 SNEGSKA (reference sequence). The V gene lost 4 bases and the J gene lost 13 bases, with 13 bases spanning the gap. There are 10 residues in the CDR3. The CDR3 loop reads CSANPDSRYF. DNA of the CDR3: TGCAGTGCTAACCCGGACTCTCGGTACTTC.

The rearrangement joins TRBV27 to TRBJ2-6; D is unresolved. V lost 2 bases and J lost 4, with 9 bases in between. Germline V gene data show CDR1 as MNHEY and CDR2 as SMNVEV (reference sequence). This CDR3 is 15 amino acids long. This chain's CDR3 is CASSLGVNGANVLTF. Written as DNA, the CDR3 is TGTGCCAGCAGTTTAGGAGTCAACGGGGCCAACGTCCTGACTTTC.

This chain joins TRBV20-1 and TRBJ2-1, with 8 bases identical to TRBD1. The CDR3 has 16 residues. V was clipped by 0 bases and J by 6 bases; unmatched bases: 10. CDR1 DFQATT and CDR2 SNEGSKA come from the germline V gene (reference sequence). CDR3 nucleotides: TGCAGTGCTAGAGATCTGAAGACAGGGGCGTTCAATGAGCAGTTCTTC. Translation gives CSARDLKTGAFNEQFF.

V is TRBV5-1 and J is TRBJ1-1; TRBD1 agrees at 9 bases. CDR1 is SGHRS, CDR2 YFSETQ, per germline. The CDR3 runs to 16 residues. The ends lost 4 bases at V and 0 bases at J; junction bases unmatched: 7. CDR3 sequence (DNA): TGCGCCAGCAGCGGCGGGGACAGGGTATTGAACACTGAAGCTTTCTTT. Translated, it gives CASSGGDRVLNTEAFF. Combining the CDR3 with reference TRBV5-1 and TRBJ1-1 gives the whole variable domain KAGVTQTPRYLIKTRGQQVTLSCSPISGHRSVSWYQQTPGQGLQFLFEYFSETQRNKGNFPGRFSGRQFSNSRSEMNVSTLELGDSALYLCASSGGDRVLNTEAFFGQGTRLTVV.

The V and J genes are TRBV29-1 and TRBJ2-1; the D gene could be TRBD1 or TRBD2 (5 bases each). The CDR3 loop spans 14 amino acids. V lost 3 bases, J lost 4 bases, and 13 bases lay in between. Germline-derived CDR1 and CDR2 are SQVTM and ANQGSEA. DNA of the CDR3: TGCAGCGTTGAGGGGGATTTAGATTACAATGAGCAGTTCTTC. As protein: CSVEGDLDYNEQFF.

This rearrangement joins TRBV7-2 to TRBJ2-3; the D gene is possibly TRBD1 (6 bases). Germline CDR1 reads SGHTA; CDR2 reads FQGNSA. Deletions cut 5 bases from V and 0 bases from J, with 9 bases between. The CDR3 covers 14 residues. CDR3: CASSKGHSTDTQYF. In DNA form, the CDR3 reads TGTGCCAGCAGCAAGGGACACAGCACAGATACGCAGTATTTT.

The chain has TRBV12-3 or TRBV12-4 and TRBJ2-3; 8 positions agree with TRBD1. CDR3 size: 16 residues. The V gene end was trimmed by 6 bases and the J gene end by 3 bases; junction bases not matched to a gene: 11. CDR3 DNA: TGTGCCAGCAGCCGGGGGTTCACAGGGGGAACAGATACGCAGTATTTT. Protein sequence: CASSRGFTGGTDTQYF.

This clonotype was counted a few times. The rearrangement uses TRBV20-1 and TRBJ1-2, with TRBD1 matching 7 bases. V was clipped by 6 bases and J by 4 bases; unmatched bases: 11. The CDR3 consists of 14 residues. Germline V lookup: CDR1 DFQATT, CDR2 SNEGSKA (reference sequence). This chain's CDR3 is CSAWTGRGSYGYTF. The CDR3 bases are TGCAGTGCGTGGACAGGCCGAGGGTCCTATGGCTACACCTTC.

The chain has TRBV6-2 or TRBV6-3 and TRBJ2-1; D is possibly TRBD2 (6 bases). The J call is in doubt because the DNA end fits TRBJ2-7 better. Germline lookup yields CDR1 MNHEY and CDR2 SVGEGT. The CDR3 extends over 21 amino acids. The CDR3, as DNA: TGTGCCAGCAGTTACTCGGGCCTTCTTTCACTAGTGGGGGGTTACTACAATGAGCAGTACTTC. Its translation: CASSYSGLLSLVGGYYNEQYF.

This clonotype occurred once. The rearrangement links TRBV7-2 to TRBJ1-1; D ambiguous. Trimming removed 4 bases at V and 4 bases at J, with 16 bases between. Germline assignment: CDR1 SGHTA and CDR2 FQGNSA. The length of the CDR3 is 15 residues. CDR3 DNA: TGTGCCAGCAGCTCAAGCCCACTGCCGAGCACTGAAGCTTTCTTT. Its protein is CASSSSPLPSTEAFF.

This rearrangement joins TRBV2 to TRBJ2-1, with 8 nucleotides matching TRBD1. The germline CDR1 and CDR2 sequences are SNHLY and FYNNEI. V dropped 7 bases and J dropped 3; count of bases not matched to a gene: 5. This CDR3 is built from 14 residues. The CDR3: CASKRTGLYNEQFF. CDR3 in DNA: TGTGCCAGCAAGAGGACAGGGCTCTACAATGAGCAGTTCTTC. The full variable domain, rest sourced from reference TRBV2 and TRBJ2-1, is EPEVTQTPSHQVTQMGQEVILRCVPISNHLYFYWYRQILGQKVEFLVSFYNNEISEKSEIFDDQFSVERPDGSNFTLKIRSTKLEDSAMYFCASKRTGLYNEQFFGPGTRLTVL.

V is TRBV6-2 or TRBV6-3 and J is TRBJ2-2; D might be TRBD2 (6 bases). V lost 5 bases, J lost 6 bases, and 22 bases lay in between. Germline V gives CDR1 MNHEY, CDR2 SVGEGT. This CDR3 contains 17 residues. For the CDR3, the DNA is TGTGCCAGCAGTGAGAACTTCCCGGGAGCTGTACCCGGGGAGCTGTTTTTT. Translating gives CASSENFPGAVPGELFF.

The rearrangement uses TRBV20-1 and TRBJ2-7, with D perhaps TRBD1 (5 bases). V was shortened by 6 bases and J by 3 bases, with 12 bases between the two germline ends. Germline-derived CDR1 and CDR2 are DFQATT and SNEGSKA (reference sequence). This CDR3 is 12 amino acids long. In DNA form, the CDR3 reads TGCAGTGCCAAAAGGGGCGACTACGAGCAGTACTTC. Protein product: CSAKRGDYEQYF.

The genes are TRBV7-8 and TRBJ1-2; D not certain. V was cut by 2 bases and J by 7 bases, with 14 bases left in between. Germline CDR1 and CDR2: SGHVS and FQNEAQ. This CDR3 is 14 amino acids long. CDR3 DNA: TGTGCCAGCAGCTTAAAACGGGAGCTCGGTGGCTACACCTTC. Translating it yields CASSLKRELGGYTF.

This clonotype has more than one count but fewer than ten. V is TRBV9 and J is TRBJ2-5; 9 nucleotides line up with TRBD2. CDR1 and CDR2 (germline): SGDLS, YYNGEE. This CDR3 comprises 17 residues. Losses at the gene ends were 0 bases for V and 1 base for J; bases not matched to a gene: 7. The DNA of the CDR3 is TGTGCCAGCAGCGTAGGAAGTAGCGGGGGTTCCCAAGAGACCCAGTACTTC. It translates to CASSVGSSGGSQETQYF.

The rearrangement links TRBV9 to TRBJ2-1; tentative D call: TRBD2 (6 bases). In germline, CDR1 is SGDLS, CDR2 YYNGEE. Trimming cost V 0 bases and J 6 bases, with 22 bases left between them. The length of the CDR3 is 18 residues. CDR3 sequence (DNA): TGTGCCAGCAGCGTAGCGGGGACCGGGGGACTCAACTCCAATGAGCAGTTCTTC. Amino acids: CASSVAGTGGLNSNEQFF.

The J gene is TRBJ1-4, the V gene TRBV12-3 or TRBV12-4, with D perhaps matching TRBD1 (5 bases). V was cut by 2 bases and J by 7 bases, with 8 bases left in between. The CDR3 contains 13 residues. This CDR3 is CASSLFTGEKLFF. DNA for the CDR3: TGTGCCAGCAGTTTATTTACAGGTGAAAAACTGTTTTTT.

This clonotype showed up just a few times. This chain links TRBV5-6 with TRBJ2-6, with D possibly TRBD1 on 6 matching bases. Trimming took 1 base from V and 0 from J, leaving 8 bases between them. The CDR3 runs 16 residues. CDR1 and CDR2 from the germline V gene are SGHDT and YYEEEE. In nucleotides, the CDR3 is TGTGCCAGCAGCTTGTGGACAGCCTCTGGGGCCAACGTCCTGACTTTC. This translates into CASSLWTASGANVLTF. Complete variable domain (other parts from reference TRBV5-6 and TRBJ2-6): DAGVTQSPTHLIKTRGQQVTLRCSPKSGHDTVSWYQQALGQGPQFIFQYYEEEERQRGNFPDRFSGHQFPNYSSELNVNALLLGDSALYLCASSLWTASGANVLTFGAGSRLTVL.